This T cell receptor (beta chain) was identified in a study of vaccination and CD4 T cells after COVID-19. The wider study: According to the study, participants were given two doses of BNT162b2 or mRNA-1273 vaccine.

The germline CDR1 and CDR2 sequences are MNHNS and SASEGT. This CDR3 has 14 amino acids. With 7 bases removed from V and 6 bases from J, the gap between germline ends came to 18 bases. Noted treatment: roughly ten-day PBMC culture with coronavirus spike peptide pools or control peptides (ViraFEST assay). Sequenced with the Oncomine TCR Beta short-read assay was DNA taken from cultured CD4+ T cells. In this case, cultured CD4+ T cells provided the extracted genomic DNA. TCRdb re-called the PCR reads through MiXCR, storing one row per CDR3 protein. The repertoire consists of about 2,300 distinct CDR3 sequences, with roughly a quarter occurring once and the leading ten covering about 56%. This clonotype was seen a few times. Its antigen is still unknown.

The sequence was obtained from a human donor who had recovered from COVID-19. V is TRBV6-1 and J is TRBJ1-2, with D possibly TRBD1 on 6 matching bases. The input for sequencing was CD4+ T cells from blood, cultured in vitro, taken after SARS-CoV-2 vaccination. The CDR3 sequence: CASTHIREGDGYTF. The CDR3 DNA reads TGTGCCAGCACCCACATCAGAGAGGGGGATGGCTACACCTTC.